This T cell receptor beta chain was identified in a study of blood T cell repertoires in COVID-19. Overall study context: T cells, B-cell-depleted T cells, or PBMCs supplied cDNA or gDNA.

Original handling: Reference gene primer amplification yielded estimated nucleated cell counts. Data came from immunoSEQ multiplex PCR; TCRdb stores just in-frame clones and leaves some out. V, J and clone size are those of that table, while D and trimming were read from the DNA. Of roughly 160,000 clones listed, more than 65% are singletons. The CDR3 loop spans 15 amino acids. The V end was cut by 4 bases, the J end by 7 bases, with 21 bases between. Germline values: CDR1 SGDLS, CDR2 YYNGEE. Patients at the Seattle site were enrolled during active infection and followed longitudinally. In this sample, this clone turned up a few times.

Sequenced sample: peripheral blood. This TCR derives from a woman aged 55-69 years with COVID-19, enrolled during active disease. The chain combines TRBV9 with TRBJ2-7, with D maybe TRBD1 (5 bases). Here the CDR3 reads CASSPLLGAREEQYF. The CDR3 DNA reads TGTGCCAGCAGCCCCCTATTAGGGGCTAGAGAAGAGCAGTACTTC.